The present entry profiles one T cell receptor (beta chain) with its context. The germline V gene has CDR1 GTSNPN and CDR2 SVGIG (reference sequence). V lost 5 bases to trimming and J lost 0 bases, with 11 bases between them. The CDR3 loop spans 13 amino acids. TCRdb keeps only in-frame clones here, not all; method: immunoSEQ multiplex PCR. The sample includes about 160,000 clones, 75% to 90% of them seen just once. The data derive from a study of blood T cell repertoires in COVID-19. In the study overall: Samples representing acute and convalescent COVID-19 were sourced from the United States, Italy and Spain. PBMCs, B-cell-depleted T cells, or T cells were the source of the cDNA or gDNA that made up the material.

The chain has TRBV30 and TRBJ2-7; weak D call: TRBD2 (5 bases). Sequenced material: PBMCs or T cells enriched from blood (not recorded which). The TCR originated in a woman aged 60-75 years who had recovered from COVID-19. The CDR3 here is CAWRGPSSYEQYF. For the CDR3, the DNA is TGTGCCTGGCGCGGGCCGAGCTCCTACGAGCAGTACTTC.